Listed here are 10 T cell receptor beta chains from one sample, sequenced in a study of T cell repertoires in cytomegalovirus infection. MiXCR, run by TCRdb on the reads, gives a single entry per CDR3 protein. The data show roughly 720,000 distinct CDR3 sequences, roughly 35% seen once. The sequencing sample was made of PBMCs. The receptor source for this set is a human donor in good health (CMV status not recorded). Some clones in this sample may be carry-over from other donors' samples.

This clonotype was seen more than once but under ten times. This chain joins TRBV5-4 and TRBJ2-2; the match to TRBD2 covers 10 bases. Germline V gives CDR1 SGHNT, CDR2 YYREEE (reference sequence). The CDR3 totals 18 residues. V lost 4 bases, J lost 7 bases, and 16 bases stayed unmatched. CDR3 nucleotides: TGTGCCAGCAGCCGGAGGGTTGGCCTAGCGGGAGCCAGCGGGGAGCTGTTTTTT. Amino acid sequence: CASSRRVGLAGASGELFF.

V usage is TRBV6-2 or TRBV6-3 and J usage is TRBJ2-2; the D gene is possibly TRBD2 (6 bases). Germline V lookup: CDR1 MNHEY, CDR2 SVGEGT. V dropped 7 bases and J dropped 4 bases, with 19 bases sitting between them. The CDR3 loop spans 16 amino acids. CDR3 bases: TGTGCCAGCACCGGGAGAGGGAAGGGCGGCACCGGGGAGCTGTTTTTT. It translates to CASTGRGKGGTGELFF.

Written as DNA, the CDR3 is TGTGCCAGTAGACGATCGGACAGGGGTACGATTGAGCAGTTCTTC. The encoded protein is CASRRSDRGTIEQFF. The chain combines TRBV19 with TRBJ2-1, with 9 bases matching TRBD1. Trimming took 6 bases from V and 9 from J; bases not matched to a gene: 12. CDR1 and CDR2 (germline): LNHDA, SQIVND (reference sequence). This CDR3 region has 15 residues.

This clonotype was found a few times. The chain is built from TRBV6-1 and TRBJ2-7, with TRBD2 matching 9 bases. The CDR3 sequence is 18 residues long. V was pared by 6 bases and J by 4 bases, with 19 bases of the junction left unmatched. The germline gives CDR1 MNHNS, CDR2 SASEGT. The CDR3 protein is CASRGGPLAGKIHYEQYF. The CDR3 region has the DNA TGTGCCAGCAGGGGGGGGCCGCTAGCGGGAAAGATTCATTACGAGCAGTACTTC.

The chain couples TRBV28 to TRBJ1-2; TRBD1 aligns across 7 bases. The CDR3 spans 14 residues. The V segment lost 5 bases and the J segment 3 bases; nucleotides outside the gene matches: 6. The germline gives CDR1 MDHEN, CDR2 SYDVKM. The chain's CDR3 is CASSPSDRHYGYTF. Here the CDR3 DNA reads TGTGCCAGCAGTCCCTCGGACAGGCACTATGGCTACACCTTC.

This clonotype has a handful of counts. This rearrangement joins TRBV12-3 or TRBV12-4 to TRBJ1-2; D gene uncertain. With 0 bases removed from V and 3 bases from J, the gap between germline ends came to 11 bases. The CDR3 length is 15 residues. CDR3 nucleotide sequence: TGTGCCAGCAGTTTAGCCAAGAACTTGGACTATGGCTACACCTTC. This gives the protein CASSLAKNLDYGYTF.

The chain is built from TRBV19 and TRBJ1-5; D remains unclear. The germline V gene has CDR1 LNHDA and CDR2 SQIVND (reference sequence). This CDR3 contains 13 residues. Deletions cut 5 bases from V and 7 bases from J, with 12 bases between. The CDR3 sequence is CASSLIGYQPQHF. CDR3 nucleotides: TGTGCCAGTAGTTTAATTGGGTACCAGCCCCAGCATTTT.

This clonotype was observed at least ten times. CDR3 protein: CASSLGGGQANYGYTF. The CDR3 nucleotides are TGTGCCAGCAGCTTAGGGGGGGGACAAGCTAACTATGGCTACACCTTC. The V call is TRBV7-8, the J call TRBJ1-2; possible D gene TRBD1, 6 bases. Per germline, CDR1 SGHVS and CDR2 FQNEAQ. The germline V and J ends were trimmed by 1 base and 0 bases, with 12 bases remaining between them. The CDR3 is 16 residues long.

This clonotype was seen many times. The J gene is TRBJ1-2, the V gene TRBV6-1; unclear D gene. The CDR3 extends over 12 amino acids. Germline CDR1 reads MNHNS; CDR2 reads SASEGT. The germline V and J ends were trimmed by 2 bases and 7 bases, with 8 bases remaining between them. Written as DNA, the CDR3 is TGTGCCAGCAGTGAAAGGGCTATTGGCTACACCTTC. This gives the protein CASSERAIGYTF.

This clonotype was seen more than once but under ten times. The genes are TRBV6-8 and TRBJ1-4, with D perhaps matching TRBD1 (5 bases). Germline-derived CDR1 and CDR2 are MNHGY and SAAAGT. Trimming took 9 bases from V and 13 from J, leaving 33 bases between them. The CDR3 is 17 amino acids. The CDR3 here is CASQMGLSVNVPGRLFF. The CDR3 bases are TGTGCCAGTCAAATGGGACTATCCGTCAACGTGCCAGGGAGACTGTTTTTT.